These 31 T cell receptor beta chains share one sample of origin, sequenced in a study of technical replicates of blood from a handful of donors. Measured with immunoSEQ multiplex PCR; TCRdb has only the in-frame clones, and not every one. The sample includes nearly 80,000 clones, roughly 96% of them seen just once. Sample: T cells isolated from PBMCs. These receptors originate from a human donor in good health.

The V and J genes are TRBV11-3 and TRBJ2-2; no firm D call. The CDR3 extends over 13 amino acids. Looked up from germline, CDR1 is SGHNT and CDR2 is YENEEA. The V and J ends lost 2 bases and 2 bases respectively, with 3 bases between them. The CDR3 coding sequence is TGTGCCAGCAGCTTATTAAACACCGGGGAGCTGTTTTTT. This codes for CASSLLNTGELFF.

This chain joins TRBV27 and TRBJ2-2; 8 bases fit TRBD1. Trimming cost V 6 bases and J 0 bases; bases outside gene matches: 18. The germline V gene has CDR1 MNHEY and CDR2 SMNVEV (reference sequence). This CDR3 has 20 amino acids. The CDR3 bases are TGTGCCAGCAGGCCCTATGGACAGGGTCCTATCCGATCGAACACCGGGGAGCTGTTTTTT. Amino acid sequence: CASRPYGQGPIRSNTGELFF.

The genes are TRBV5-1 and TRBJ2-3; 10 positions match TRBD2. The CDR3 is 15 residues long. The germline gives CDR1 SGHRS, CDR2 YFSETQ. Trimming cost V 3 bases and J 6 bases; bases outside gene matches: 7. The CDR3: CASSWSSGSFDTQYF. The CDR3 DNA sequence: TGCGCCAGCAGCTGGTCTAGCGGGAGCTTCGATACGCAGTATTTT.

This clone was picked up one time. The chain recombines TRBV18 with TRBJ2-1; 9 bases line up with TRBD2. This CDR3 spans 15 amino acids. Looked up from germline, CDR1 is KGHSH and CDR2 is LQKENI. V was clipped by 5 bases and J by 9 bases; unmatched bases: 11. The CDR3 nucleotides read TGTGCCAGCTCATCGATAGCGGGAGAAGGTAGTGAGCAGTTCTTC. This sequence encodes CASSSIAGEGSEQFF. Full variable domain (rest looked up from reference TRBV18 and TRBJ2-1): NAGVMQNPRHLVRRRGQEARLRCSPMKGHSHVYWYRQLPEEGLKFMVYLQKENIIDESGMPKERFSAEFPKEGPSILRIQQVVRGDSAAYFCASSSIAGEGSEQFFGPGTRLTVL.

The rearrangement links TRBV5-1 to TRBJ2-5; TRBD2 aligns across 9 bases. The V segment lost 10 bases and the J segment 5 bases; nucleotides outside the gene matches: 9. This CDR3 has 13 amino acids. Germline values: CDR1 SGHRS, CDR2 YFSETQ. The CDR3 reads CASGREGRETQYF. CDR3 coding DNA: TGCGCCTCAGGGCGGGAGGGCCGCGAGACCCAGTACTTC.

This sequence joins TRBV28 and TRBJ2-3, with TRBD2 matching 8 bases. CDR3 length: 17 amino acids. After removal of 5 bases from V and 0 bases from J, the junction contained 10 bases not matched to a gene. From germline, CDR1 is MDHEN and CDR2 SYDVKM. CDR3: CASSTWVSSGSTDTQYF. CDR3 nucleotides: TGTGCCAGCAGTACCTGGGTGTCTAGCGGGAGCACAGATACGCAGTATTTT.

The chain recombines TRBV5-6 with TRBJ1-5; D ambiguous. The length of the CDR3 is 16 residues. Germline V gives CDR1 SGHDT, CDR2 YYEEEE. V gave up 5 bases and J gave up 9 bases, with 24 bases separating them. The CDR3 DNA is TGTGCCAGCAGGTATCCCCGGCAGGTGGAGGACCGGCCCCAGCATTTT. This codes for CASRYPRQVEDRPQHF. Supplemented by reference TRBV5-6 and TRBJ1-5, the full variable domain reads DAGVTQSPTHLIKTRGQQVTLRCSPKSGHDTVSWYQQALGQGPQFIFQYYEEEERQRGNFPDRFSGHQFPNYSSELNVNALLLGDSALYLCASRYPRQVEDRPQHFGDGTRLSIL.

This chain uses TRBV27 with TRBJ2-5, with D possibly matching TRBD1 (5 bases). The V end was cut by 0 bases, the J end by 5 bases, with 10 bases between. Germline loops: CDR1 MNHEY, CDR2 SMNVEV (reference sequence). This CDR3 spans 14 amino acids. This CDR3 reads CASSLSARDETQYF. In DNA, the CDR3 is TGTGCCAGCAGTTTATCGGCCAGGGATGAGACCCAGTACTTC.

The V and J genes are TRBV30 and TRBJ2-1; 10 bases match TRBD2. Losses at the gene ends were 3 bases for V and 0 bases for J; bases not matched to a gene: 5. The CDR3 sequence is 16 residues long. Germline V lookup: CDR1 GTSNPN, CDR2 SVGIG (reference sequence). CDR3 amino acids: CAWRRLAGVSYNEQFF. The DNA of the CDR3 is TGTGCCTGGAGGAGGCTAGCGGGAGTCTCCTACAATGAGCAGTTCTTC.

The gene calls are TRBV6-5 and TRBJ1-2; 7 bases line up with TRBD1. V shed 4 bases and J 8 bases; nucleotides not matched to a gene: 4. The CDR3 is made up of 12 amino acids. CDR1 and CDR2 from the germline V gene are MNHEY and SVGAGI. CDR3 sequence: CASSSDREGYTF. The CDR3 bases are TGTGCCAGCAGTTCCGACAGGGAAGGCTACACCTTC.

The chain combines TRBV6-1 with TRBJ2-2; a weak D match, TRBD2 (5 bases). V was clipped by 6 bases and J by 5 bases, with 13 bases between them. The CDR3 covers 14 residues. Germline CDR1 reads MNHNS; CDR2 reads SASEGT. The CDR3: CASSFRTGTGELFF. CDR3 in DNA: TGTGCCAGCAGCTTCCGGACTGGAACCGGGGAGCTGTTTTTT.

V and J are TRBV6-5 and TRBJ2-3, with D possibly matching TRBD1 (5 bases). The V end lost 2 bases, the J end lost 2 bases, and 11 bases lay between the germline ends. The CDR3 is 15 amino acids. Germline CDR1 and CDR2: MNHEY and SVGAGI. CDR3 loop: CASSYIGAPTDTQYF. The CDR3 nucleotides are TGTGCCAGCAGTTACATAGGGGCCCCCACAGATACGCAGTATTTT.

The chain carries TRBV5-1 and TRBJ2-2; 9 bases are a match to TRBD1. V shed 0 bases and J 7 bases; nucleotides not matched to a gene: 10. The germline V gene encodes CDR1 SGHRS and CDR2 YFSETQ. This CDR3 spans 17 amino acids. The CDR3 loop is CASSLAETGGSSGELFF. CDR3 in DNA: TGCGCCAGCAGCTTGGCGGAGACAGGGGGGAGTAGCGGGGAGCTGTTTTTT.

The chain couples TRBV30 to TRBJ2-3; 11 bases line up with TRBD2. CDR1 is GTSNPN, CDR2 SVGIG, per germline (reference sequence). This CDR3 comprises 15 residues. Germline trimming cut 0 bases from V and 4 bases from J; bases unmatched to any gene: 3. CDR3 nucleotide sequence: TGTGCCTGGAGTGTACTAGCGGGAGAATCAGATACGCAGTATTTT. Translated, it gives CAWSVLAGESDTQYF.

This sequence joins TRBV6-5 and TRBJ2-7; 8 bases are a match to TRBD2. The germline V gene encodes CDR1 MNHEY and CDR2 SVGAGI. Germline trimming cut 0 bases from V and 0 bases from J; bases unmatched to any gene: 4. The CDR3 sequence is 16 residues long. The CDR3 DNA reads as TGTGCCAGCAGTTACTCCCCTAGCGGGCGCTCCTACGAGCAGTACTTC. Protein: CASSYSPSGRSYEQYF.

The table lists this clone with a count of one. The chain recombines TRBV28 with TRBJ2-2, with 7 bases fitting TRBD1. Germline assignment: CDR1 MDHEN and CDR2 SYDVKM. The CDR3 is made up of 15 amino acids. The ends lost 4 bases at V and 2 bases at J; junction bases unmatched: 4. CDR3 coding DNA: TGTGCCAGCAGTTCCGGGACAGAAAACACCGGGGAGCTGTTTTTT. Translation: CASSSGTENTGELFF.

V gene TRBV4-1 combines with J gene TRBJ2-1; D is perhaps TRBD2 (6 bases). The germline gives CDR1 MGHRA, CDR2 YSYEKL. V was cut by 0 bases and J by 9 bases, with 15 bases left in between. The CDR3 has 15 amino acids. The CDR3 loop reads CASSQEEGPGVEQFF. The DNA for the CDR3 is TGCGCCAGCAGCCAAGAGGAGGGGCCTGGGGTTGAGCAGTTCTTC.

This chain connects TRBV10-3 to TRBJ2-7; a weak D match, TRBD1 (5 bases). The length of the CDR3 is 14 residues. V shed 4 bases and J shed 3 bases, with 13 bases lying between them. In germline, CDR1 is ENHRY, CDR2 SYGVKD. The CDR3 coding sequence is TGTGCCATCAGTGGGGGAATGGGGCTCTACGAGCAGTACTTC. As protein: CAISGGMGLYEQYF.

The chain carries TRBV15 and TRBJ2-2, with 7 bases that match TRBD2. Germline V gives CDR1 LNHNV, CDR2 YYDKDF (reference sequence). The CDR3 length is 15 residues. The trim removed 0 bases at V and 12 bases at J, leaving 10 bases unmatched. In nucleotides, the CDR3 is TGTGCCACCAGCAGAGATCGCGGGAGCTTGGGGAAGCTGTTTTTT. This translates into CATSRDRGSLGKLFF.

This CDR3 reads CASSLVRENTEAFF. As DNA, the CDR3 is TGTGCCAGCAGCTTAGTAAGAGAGAACACTGAAGCTTTCTTT. The chain carries TRBV7-8 and TRBJ1-1; D gene unclear. Germline V gene data show CDR1 as SGHVS and CDR2 as FQNEAQ. The ends were cut back, 1 base at V and 1 base at J, with 7 bases in the middle. The CDR3 is 14 residues long.

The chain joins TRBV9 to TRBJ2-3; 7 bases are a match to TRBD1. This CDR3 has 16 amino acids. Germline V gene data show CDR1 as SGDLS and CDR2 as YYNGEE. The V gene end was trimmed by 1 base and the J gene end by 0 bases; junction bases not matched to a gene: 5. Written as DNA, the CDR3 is TGTGCCAGCAGCGTACCCCGGGACAGTAGCACAGATACGCAGTATTTT. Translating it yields CASSVPRDSSTDTQYF.

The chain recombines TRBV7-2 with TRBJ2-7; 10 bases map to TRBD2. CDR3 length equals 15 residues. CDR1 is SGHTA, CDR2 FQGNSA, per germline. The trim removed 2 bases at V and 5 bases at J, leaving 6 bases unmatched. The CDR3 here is CASSLTSGMINEQYF. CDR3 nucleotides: TGTGCCAGCAGCTTAACTAGCGGGATGATCAACGAGCAGTACTTC.

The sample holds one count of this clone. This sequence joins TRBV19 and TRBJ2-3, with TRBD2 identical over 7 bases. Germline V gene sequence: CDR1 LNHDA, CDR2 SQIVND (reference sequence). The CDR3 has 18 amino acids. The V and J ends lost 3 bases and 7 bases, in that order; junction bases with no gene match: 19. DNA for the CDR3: TGTGCCAGTAGTATCTTCTCTTTTTCGGCGGGAGACGTGCATACGCAGTATTTT. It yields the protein CASSIFSFSAGDVHTQYF.

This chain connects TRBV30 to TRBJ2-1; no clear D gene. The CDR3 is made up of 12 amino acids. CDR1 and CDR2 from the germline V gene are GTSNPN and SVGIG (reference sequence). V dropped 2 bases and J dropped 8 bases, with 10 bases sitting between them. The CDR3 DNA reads TGTGCCTGGAGTTCAGCGTTTGATGAGCAGTTCTTC. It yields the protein CAWSSAFDEQFF.

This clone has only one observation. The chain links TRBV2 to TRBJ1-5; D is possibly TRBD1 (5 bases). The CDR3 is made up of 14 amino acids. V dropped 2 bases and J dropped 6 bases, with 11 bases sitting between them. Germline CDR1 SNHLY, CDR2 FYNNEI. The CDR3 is CASSEQGGPQPQHF. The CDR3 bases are TGTGCCAGCAGTGAACAGGGTGGCCCTCAGCCCCAGCATTTT.

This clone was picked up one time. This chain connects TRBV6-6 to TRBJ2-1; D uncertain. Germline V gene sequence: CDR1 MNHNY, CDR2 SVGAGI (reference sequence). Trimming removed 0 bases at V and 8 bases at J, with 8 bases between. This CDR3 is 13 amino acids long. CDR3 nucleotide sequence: TGTGCCAGCAGTTACTCTCGTAGAGATGAGCAGTTCTTC. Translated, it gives CASSYSRRDEQFF.

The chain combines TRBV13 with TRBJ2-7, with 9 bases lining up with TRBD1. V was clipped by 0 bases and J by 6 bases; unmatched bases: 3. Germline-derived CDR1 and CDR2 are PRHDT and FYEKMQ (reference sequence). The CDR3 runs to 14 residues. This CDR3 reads CASSLGLDRGEQYF. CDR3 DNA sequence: TGTGCCAGCAGCTTAGGGCTGGACAGGGGCGAGCAGTACTTC.

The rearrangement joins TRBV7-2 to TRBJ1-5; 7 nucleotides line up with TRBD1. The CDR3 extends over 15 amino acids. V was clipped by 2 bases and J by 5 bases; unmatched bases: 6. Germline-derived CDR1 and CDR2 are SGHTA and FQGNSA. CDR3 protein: CASSLSDRVHQPQHF. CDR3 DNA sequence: TGTGCCAGCAGCTTAAGTGACAGGGTGCATCAGCCCCAGCATTTT. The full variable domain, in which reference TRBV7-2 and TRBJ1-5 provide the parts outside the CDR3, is GAGVSQSPSNKVTEKGKDVELRCDPISGHTALYWYRQSLGQGLEFLIYFQGNSAPDKSGLPSDRFSAERTGGSVSTLTIQRTQQEDSAVYLCASSLSDRVHQPQHFGDGTRLSIL.

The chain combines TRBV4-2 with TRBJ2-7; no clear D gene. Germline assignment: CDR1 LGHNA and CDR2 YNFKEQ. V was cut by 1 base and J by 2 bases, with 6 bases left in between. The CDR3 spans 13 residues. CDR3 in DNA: TGTGCCAGCAGCCAAGCTGGCCCCTACGAGCAGTACTTC. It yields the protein CASSQAGPYEQYF.

The CDR3 sequence: CASPRGAKNIQYF. DNA of the CDR3: TGTGCCAGCCCTAGGGGAGCCAAAAACATTCAGTACTTC. This rearrangement joins TRBV19 to TRBJ2-4, with D tentatively TRBD1 (5 bases). Looked up from germline, CDR1 is LNHDA and CDR2 is SQIVND (reference sequence). The V end was cut by 9 bases, the J end by 0 bases, with 9 bases between. The CDR3 runs 13 residues. Looking up the rest from reference TRBV19 and TRBJ2-4 gives the full variable domain: DGGITQSPKYLFRKEGQNVTLSCEQNLNHDAMYWYRQDPGQGLRLIYYSQIVNDFQKGDIAEGYSVSREKKESFPLTVTSAQKNPTAFYLCASPRGAKNIQYFGAGTRLSVL.

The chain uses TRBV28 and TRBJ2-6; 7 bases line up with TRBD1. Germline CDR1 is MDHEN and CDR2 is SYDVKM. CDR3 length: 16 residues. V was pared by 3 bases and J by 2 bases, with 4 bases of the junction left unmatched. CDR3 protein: CASSFTGEPGANVLTF. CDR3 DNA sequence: TGTGCCAGCAGTTTCACAGGGGAGCCTGGGGCCAACGTCCTGACTTTC.